What follows are 18 T cell receptor beta chains derived from one specimen sequenced in a study of cytomegalovirus exposure and HLA in healthy donors. Primers: 60 Vbeta forward and 13 Jbeta reverse. The table came from immunoSEQ multiplex PCR; TCRdb's copy has only in-frame clones and leaves some out. The table shows some 120,000 clones, with around 75% occurring only once. The sequenced sample consisted of PBMCs. The receptors stem from a woman in her 30s in good health and CMV-seronegative.

The CDR3 loop is CASSEWVGQKPQHF. The CDR3, as DNA: TGTGCCAGCAGTGAGTGGGTGGGACAGAAGCCCCAGCATTTT. The genes are TRBV2 and TRBJ1-5; TRBD1 matches at 7 bases. Germline values: CDR1 SNHLY, CDR2 FYNNEI. With V trimmed by 3 bases and J by 8 bases, 7 bases remained unmatched. This CDR3 contains 14 residues.

Remarks on this clone: The sample contains more than one DNA sequence encoding this CDR3. V and J are TRBV30 and TRBJ2-7, with D perhaps TRBD1 (6 bases). The length of the CDR3 is 13 residues. In germline, CDR1 is GTSNPN, CDR2 SVGIG (reference sequence). V lost 5 bases and J 3 bases, leaving 14 bases between the germline ends. The CDR3 loop is CAWSRTAIYEQYF. CDR3 DNA sequence: TGTGCCTGGTCCCGGACAGCAATCTACGAGCAGTACTTC.

The V gene is TRBV5-6, the J gene TRBJ2-7; 9 bases agree with TRBD1. The CDR3 extends over 14 amino acids. Germline V CDR1 and CDR2: SGHDT, YYEEEE. Trimming cost V 2 bases and J 7 bases; bases outside gene matches: 7. CDR3 sequence reads: CASSFGDRVDEQYF. In DNA form, the CDR3 reads TGTGCCAGCAGCTTTGGGGACAGGGTCGATGAGCAGTACTTC.

The rearrangement links TRBV6-1 to TRBJ1-4; 8 bases fit TRBD1. This CDR3 spans 15 amino acids. Looked up from germline, CDR1 is MNHNS and CDR2 is SASEGT. With V trimmed by 4 bases and J by 3 bases, 4 bases remained unmatched. The CDR3 loop reads CASSALGQANEKLFF. In DNA form, the CDR3 reads TGTGCCAGCAGTGCCCTGGGACAGGCTAATGAAAAACTGTTTTTT.

J is TRBJ1-1 and V is TRBV7-9, with D possibly matching TRBD1 (5 bases). The CDR3 is made up of 11 amino acids. Trimming took 10 bases from V and 1 from J, leaving 7 bases between them. The germline CDR1 and CDR2 sequences are SEHNR and FQNEAQ (reference sequence). The CDR3 protein is CATQGNTEAFF. Written as DNA, the CDR3 is TGTGCCACCCAGGGGAACACTGAAGCTTTCTTT.

V gene TRBV2 combines with J gene TRBJ2-7; D is unclear. Germline CDR1 reads SNHLY; CDR2 reads FYNNEI. Trimming removed 2 bases from V and 3 bases from J, with 17 bases in between. The CDR3 length is 16 residues. As DNA, the CDR3 is TGTGCCAGCAGTGAATCGCGCGGCAGAGCCCTCTACGAGCAGTACTTC. Translating gives CASSESRGRALYEQYF. Full variable domain (missing parts from reference TRBV2 and TRBJ2-7): EPEVTQTPSHQVTQMGQEVILRCVPISNHLYFYWYRQILGQKVEFLVSFYNNEISEKSEIFDDQFSVERPDGSNFTLKIRSTKLEDSAMYFCASSESRGRALYEQYFGPGTRLTVT.

The chain employs TRBV19 and TRBJ2-1, with D hard to call. Trimming removed 7 bases from V and 4 bases from J, with 11 bases in between. Per the germline V gene, CDR1 is LNHDA and CDR2 is SQIVND (reference sequence). The CDR3 contains 13 residues. The CDR3 DNA reads TGTGCCAGTATTATCCCCACATACAATGAGCAGTTCTTC. Translating gives CASIIPTYNEQFF.

The V gene is TRBV7-6, the J gene TRBJ1-4, with D unclear. CDR3 size: 16 residues. CDR1 is SGHVS, CDR2 FNYEAQ, per germline. The V and J ends lost 2 bases and 0 bases respectively, with 10 bases between them. The CDR3: CASSLKLAATNEKLFF. CDR3 in DNA: TGTGCCAGCAGCTTAAAGTTGGCGGCAACTAATGAAAAACTGTTTTTT.

The J gene is TRBJ2-7, the V gene TRBV7-2, with 7 bases matching TRBD1. The junction had 4 bases not matched to a gene; V was cut back by 5 bases and J by 0 bases. The CDR3 is 14 residues long. Per germline, CDR1 SGHTA and CDR2 FQGNSA. CDR3 nucleotides: TGTGCCAGCAGCCAGACAGGGTACTCCTACGAGCAGTACTTC. Protein: CASSQTGYSYEQYF.

This clone appeared a few times. The chain joins TRBV29-1 to TRBJ2-7; TRBD1 matches at 11 bases. This CDR3 contains 11 residues. The J segment lost 6 bases and the V segment lost 6 bases, leaving 1 base of the junction unmatched. Per the germline V gene, CDR1 is SQVTM and CDR2 is ANQGSEA. CDR3 region: CSVGTGGEQYF. CDR3 bases: TGCAGCGTCGGGACAGGGGGCGAGCAGTACTTC.

The J gene is TRBJ2-5, the V gene TRBV5-1, with 7 bases matching TRBD2. This CDR3 is 15 amino acids long. Trimming took 5 bases from V and 2 from J; bases not matched to a gene: 9. CDR1 and CDR2 (germline): SGHRS, YFSETQ. This chain's CDR3 is CASRGGVALQETQYF. The CDR3 bases are TGCGCCAGCAGGGGAGGGGTAGCGCTACAAGAGACCCAGTACTTC.

The V gene is TRBV11-2, the J gene TRBJ1-3; D perhaps matches TRBD1 (6 bases). Germline V CDR1 and CDR2: SGHAT, FQNNGV. V was trimmed by 5 bases and J by 2 bases, leaving 10 bases between them. The CDR3 length is 14 residues. In DNA form, the CDR3 reads TGTGCCAGCAGCCCAACAGGGCCTGGAAACACCATATATTTT. This codes for CASSPTGPGNTIYF.

The chain combines TRBV7-6 with TRBJ1-2; 7 nucleotides line up with TRBD1. With V trimmed by 5 bases and J by 4 bases, 10 bases remained unmatched. The CDR3 contains 15 residues. The germline CDR1 and CDR2 sequences are SGHVS and FNYEAQ. DNA of the CDR3: TGTGCCAGCAGCCCTTTGAATTGGGACAGCTATGGCTACACCTTC. Its protein is CASSPLNWDSYGYTF.

This clone was seen more than once but under ten times. The V call is TRBV25-1, the J call TRBJ2-1; perhaps TRBD1 as D (5 bases). The germline gives CDR1 MGHDK, CDR2 SYGVNS. V shed 4 bases and J shed 2 bases, with 12 bases lying between them. CDR3 size: 15 residues. This chain's CDR3 is CASSVTGKTYNEQFF. CDR3 in DNA: TGTGCCAGCAGTGTCACAGGTAAAACCTACAATGAGCAGTTCTTC.

The J gene is TRBJ2-2, the V gene TRBV19, with TRBD1 identical over 7 bases. The V gene end was trimmed by 5 bases and the J gene end by 3 bases; junction bases not matched to a gene: 3. The CDR3 is 14 amino acids. Per the germline V gene, CDR1 is LNHDA and CDR2 is SQIVND (reference sequence). CDR3 nucleotides: TGTGCCAGTAGTGTGACAGGGTACACCGGGGAGCTGTTTTTT. Residues: CASSVTGYTGELFF.

The chain carries TRBV6-6 and TRBJ1-3; D gene uncertain. This CDR3 is built from 16 residues. Trimming removed 0 bases at V and 4 bases at J, with 13 bases between. Per the germline V gene, CDR1 is MNHNY and CDR2 is SVGAGI (reference sequence). The CDR3 here is CASSYSTTAEGNTIYF. The CDR3 coding sequence is TGTGCCAGCAGTTACTCAACCACTGCCGAGGGAAACACCATATATTTT.

The V and J genes are TRBV6-5 and TRBJ1-3, with D maybe TRBD1 (5 bases). The CDR3 is 14 residues long. Trimming took off 5 bases at V and 0 bases at J, with 8 bases between the two ends. Germline assignment: CDR1 MNHEY and CDR2 SVGAGI. CDR3 bases: TGTGCCAGCAGTGGACACGTCTCTGGAAACACCATATATTTT. The encoded protein is CASSGHVSGNTIYF.

The V call is TRBV5-1, the J call TRBJ1-2; a possible D gene is TRBD1 (5 bases). V dropped 4 bases and J dropped 2 bases, with 18 bases sitting between them. CDR3 length: 16 residues. CDR1 is SGHRS, CDR2 YFSETQ, per germline. The CDR3 is CASSPRQPSENYGYTF. The CDR3 region has the DNA TGCGCCAGCAGCCCCAGACAGCCGTCGGAGAACTATGGCTACACCTTC.